These 27 T cell receptor beta chains were all obtained from the same sample, sequenced in a study of T cell repertoires in cytomegalovirus infection. From the reads, TCRdb called clonotypes with MiXCR, one entry per CDR3 protein. This table holds around 300,000 distinct CDR3 sequences, around 20% found once. Their target antigens are unknown. The sequencing here drew on cultured PBMCs, taken from culture after CMV antigen stimulation. The receptors derive from a human donor in good health (CMV status not recorded). Some clones in this sample may be carry-over from other donors' samples.

The V gene is TRBV7-8, the J gene TRBJ2-7; D gene ambiguous. This CDR3 is 11 amino acids long. The germline V gene encodes CDR1 SGHVS and CDR2 FQNEAQ. V was trimmed by 8 bases and J by 6 bases, leaving 11 bases between them. CDR3 residues: CASVRGGEQYF. The CDR3 DNA reads TGTGCCAGCGTCCGAGGTGGCGAGCAGTACTTC.

This clonotype was seen once. The genes are TRBV30 and TRBJ1-6, with D uncertain. V lost 5 bases to trimming and J lost 10 bases, with 9 bases between them. In germline, CDR1 is GTSNPN, CDR2 SVGIG (reference sequence). The CDR3 loop spans 11 amino acids. The CDR3 nucleotides read TGTGCCTGGGAAGTCCAGTCACCCCTCCACTTT. Translated: CAWEVQSPLHF.

This clonotype occurred a few times. DNA for the CDR3: TGTGCCAGTAGTATAATGGGAGGAGACAATGAGCAGTTCTTC. Amino acids: CASSIMGGDNEQFF. This chain joins TRBV19 and TRBJ2-1, with a weak D call TRBD2 (6 bases). With 2 bases removed from V and 5 bases from J, the gap between germline ends came to 10 bases. CDR1 LNHDA and CDR2 SQIVND come from the germline V gene (reference sequence). The CDR3 consists of 14 residues.

This clonotype was picked up a small number of times. The gene calls are TRBV25-1 and TRBJ1-6; 7 bases map to TRBD1. The V gene end was trimmed by 5 bases and the J gene end by 10 bases; junction bases not matched to a gene: 8. This CDR3 is built from 14 residues. Germline V gene sequence: CDR1 MGHDK, CDR2 SYGVNS. CDR3 residues: CASSYWDSRSPLHF. CDR3 nucleotides: TGTGCCAGCAGTTATTGGGACAGCAGGTCACCCCTCCACTTT. Full variable domain (remainder filled in from reference TRBV25-1 and TRBJ1-6): EADIYQTPRYLVIGTGKKITLECSQTMGHDKMYWYQQDPGMELHLIHYSYGVNSTEKGDLSSESTVSRIRTEHFPLTLESARPSHTSQYLCASSYWDSRSPLHFGNGTRLTVT.

The chain couples TRBV18 to TRBJ2-7; TRBD1 matches 12 bases. The length of the CDR3 is 14 residues. J was trimmed by 4 bases and V by 8 bases; bases with no gene match: 6. CDR1 KGHSH and CDR2 LQKENI come from the germline V gene. The CDR3 sequence: CASAGTGGAYEQYV. DNA for the CDR3: TGTGCCAGCGCCGGGACAGGGGGCGCGTACGAGCAGTACGTC.

This chain uses TRBV5-4 with TRBJ1-2; 9 positions agree with TRBD1. CDR3 length equals 15 residues. The J segment lost 0 bases and the V segment lost 4 bases, leaving 4 bases of the junction unmatched. From germline, CDR1 is SGHNT and CDR2 YYREEE (reference sequence). Here the CDR3 reads CASSRTGAANYGYTF. As DNA, the CDR3 is TGTGCCAGCAGCCGGACAGGGGCCGCTAACTATGGCTACACCTTC.

V usage is TRBV10-3 and J usage is TRBJ2-7, with D possibly being TRBD1 (5 bases). V dropped 4 bases and J dropped 5 bases, with 18 bases sitting between them. The germline V gene encodes CDR1 ENHRY and CDR2 SYGVKD. This CDR3 has 15 residues. This CDR3 is CAISAGSAGYDEQYF. In nucleotides, the CDR3 is TGTGCCATCAGTGCCGGATCGGCAGGGTACGACGAGCAGTACTTC.

This clonotype was observed at least ten times. CDR3 DNA sequence: TGTGCCAGCAGCTTATTAAGGATTGTTTTATGGGGAAATCAGCCCCAGCATTTT. It yields the protein CASSLLRIVLWGNQPQHF. This sequence joins TRBV11-2 and TRBJ1-5; D remains unclear. Germline V gene sequence: CDR1 SGHAT, CDR2 FQNNGV. CDR3 length equals 18 residues. The ends were cut back, 2 bases at V and 4 bases at J, with 21 bases in the middle.

This chain uses TRBV7-9 with TRBJ2-7; 7 bases map to TRBD2. With 8 bases clipped from V and 6 bases from J, the junction kept 7 bases outside the gene matches. This CDR3 comprises 12 residues. Germline CDR1 is SEHNR and CDR2 is FQNEAQ (reference sequence). In DNA, the CDR3 is TGTGCCAGCCAGGTGGGGGAGGGCGAGCAGTACGTC. Its protein is CASQVGEGEQYV.

The J gene is TRBJ2-2, the V gene TRBV7-2; unclear D gene. The germline gives CDR1 SGHTA, CDR2 FQGNSA. V was cut by 0 bases and J by 3 bases, with 5 bases left in between. The CDR3 length is 14 residues. CDR3 in DNA: TGTGCCAGCAGCTTAGCATTGGACACCGGGGAGCTGTTTTTT. Translating it yields CASSLALDTGELFF.

This clonotype was seen only a few times. The rearrangement joins TRBV11-2 to TRBJ1-2, with D hard to call. CDR3 length: 14 residues. Germline CDR1 SGHAT, CDR2 FQNNGV. The V gene lost 2 bases and the J gene lost 5 bases, with 12 bases spanning the gap. In nucleotides, the CDR3 is TGTGCCAGCAGCTTAACCGGGTCTCCTTATGGCTACACCTTC. The encoded protein is CASSLTGSPYGYTF.

In this sample, this clonotype turned up many times. The gene calls are TRBV6-1 and TRBJ2-1, with D maybe TRBD2 (6 bases). CDR3 length: 14 amino acids. Germline CDR1 and CDR2: MNHNS and SASEGT. Trimming stripped 9 bases from V and 6 bases from J, with 18 bases between. In DNA form, the CDR3 reads TGTGCCAGTCGCCGGGACTTAACCCCCAATGAGCAGTTCTTC. The encoded protein is CASRRDLTPNEQFF.

Ten or more counts support this clonotype. The chain uses TRBV12-3 or TRBV12-4 and TRBJ2-1, with 9 positions matching TRBD1. V shed 5 bases and J 2 bases; nucleotides not matched to a gene: 10. The CDR3 contains 17 residues. The DNA for the CDR3 is TGTGCCAGCAGTCTGAAGATGGGGGACAGGGCCTACAATGAGCAGTTCTTC. Translation: CASSLKMGDRAYNEQFF.

In nucleotides, the CDR3 is TGTGCCAGCAGTTTTCCCCGGCACGGGGGACGGCAGTTCTTC. Amino acid sequence: CASSFPRHGGRQFF. The gene calls are TRBV6-1 and TRBJ2-1; possibly TRBD2 for D (6 bases). Trimming stripped 5 bases from V and 12 bases from J, with 20 bases between. CDR3 length: 14 amino acids. The V gene's germline CDR1 is MNHNS and CDR2 SASEGT.

Comments on this clonotype: An end of the junction differs from the germline gene, which may be a read error. The J gene is TRBJ2-5, the V gene TRBV27; D gene unclear. Germline V gene data show CDR1 as MNHEY and CDR2 as SMNVEV (reference sequence). The CDR3 has 14 amino acids. The CDR3 DNA reads as TGTGCCAGCAGTCTCCTCGGGCCGCAAGAGTCCCAGTACTTC. Its protein product is CASSLLGPQESQYF.

CDR3 DNA: TGTGCCAGCAGTAGGGACATGAACACTGAAGCTTTCTTT. It specifies CASSRDMNTEAFF. The V gene is TRBV6-4, the J gene TRBJ1-1, with D possibly being TRBD1 (6 bases). Trimming left V 5 bases short and J 0 bases short, with 7 bases between. Germline CDR1 and CDR2: MRHNA and SNTAGT. The CDR3 runs to 13 residues.

This clonotype has at least ten counts. This chain connects TRBV7-2 to TRBJ2-1, with D maybe TRBD2 (6 bases). Germline V gives CDR1 SGHTA, CDR2 FQGNSA. The length of the CDR3 is 17 residues. V lost 2 bases and J 6 bases, leaving 20 bases between the germline ends. The CDR3 reads CASSLRSGGGLSNEQFF. The CDR3 DNA is TGTGCCAGCAGCTTAAGGTCCGGGGGTGGACTATCCAATGAGCAGTTCTTC.

The rearrangement joins TRBV27 to TRBJ2-4, with D possibly matching TRBD2 (6 bases). This CDR3 region has 13 residues. V was pared by 5 bases and J by 7 bases, with 12 bases between. Germline V gene data show CDR1 as MNHEY and CDR2 as SMNVEV (reference sequence). For the CDR3, the DNA is TGTGCCAGCAGTAGCGGAGGGAGGAACATTCAGTACTTC. This sequence encodes CASSSGGRNIQYF.

Notes on this clonotype: A much larger clone differs by one base, so this may be a read error. V usage is TRBV7-2 and J usage is TRBJ2-7; no reliable D call. The CDR3 covers 15 residues. Germline lookup yields CDR1 SGHTA and CDR2 FQGNSA. The CDR3 DNA follows: TGTGCCAGCAGCTTAGGACTTCAGAGCTCCTACGGGCAGTACGTC. This sequence encodes CASSLGLQSSYGQYV.

This chain connects TRBV20-1 to TRBJ1-5; 8 nucleotides align to TRBD1. The V gene's germline CDR1 is DFQATT and CDR2 SNEGSKA (reference sequence). Trimming cost V 1 base and J 3 bases; bases outside gene matches: 5. The CDR3 has 15 residues. This chain's CDR3 is CSARAQGADNQPQHF. Here the CDR3 DNA reads TGCAGTGCTAGAGCGCAGGGGGCAGACAATCAGCCCCAGCATTTT.

This clonotype showed up just a few times. The chain uses TRBV24-1 and TRBJ2-1; 8 bases line up with TRBD2. The ends lost 2 bases at V and 5 bases at J; junction bases unmatched: 13. The CDR3 contains 18 residues. Germline CDR1 reads KGHDR; CDR2 reads SFDVKD. The DNA for the CDR3 is TGTGCCACCAGTGATTGGGGTACAGCGCTAGCGGGTCACAATGAGCAGTTCTTC. It is translated as CATSDWGTALAGHNEQFF.

This clonotype was seen a few times. The V gene is TRBV5-4, the J gene TRBJ2-2; 7 bases line up with TRBD1. The germline V gene has CDR1 SGHNT and CDR2 YYREEE (reference sequence). Trimming cost V 4 bases and J 7 bases; bases outside gene matches: 10. This CDR3 spans 15 amino acids. CDR3 loop: CASSPTTGWGGELFF. DNA of the CDR3: TGTGCCAGCAGCCCCACGACAGGGTGGGGCGGGGAGCTGTTTTTT. The variable domain in full, with the rest retrieved from reference TRBV5-4 and TRBJ2-2, is ETGVTQSPTHLIKTRGQQVTLRCSSQSGHNTVSWYQQALGQGPQFIFQYYREEENGRGNFPPRFSGLQFPNYSSELNVNALELDDSALYLCASSPTTGWGGELFFGEGSRLTVL.

This clonotype appeared a few times. The chain uses TRBV7-6 and TRBJ1-1; a possible D gene is TRBD1 (6 bases). CDR3 length equals 15 residues. Germline V CDR1 and CDR2: SGHVS, FNYEAQ. The V end was cut by 5 bases, the J end by 0 bases, with 13 bases between. The CDR3 region has the DNA TGTGCCAGCAGCAGGACGGAGGGGGTGAACACTGAAGCTTTCTTT. Protein product: CASSRTEGVNTEAFF.

This clonotype was counted between two and nine times. J is TRBJ1-5 and V is TRBV5-1, with D hard to call. This CDR3 region has 13 residues. The V gene's germline CDR1 is SGHRS and CDR2 YFSETQ. V dropped 1 base and J dropped 4 bases, with 6 bases sitting between them. This CDR3 is CASSLSTNQPQHF. DNA for the CDR3: TGCGCCAGCAGCTTGTCTACTAATCAGCCCCAGCATTTT.

This clonotype was detected a few times. This chain links TRBV10-3 with TRBJ2-3; 12 bases match TRBD2. The J segment lost 7 bases and the V segment lost 0 bases, leaving 8 bases of the junction unmatched. The CDR3 sequence is 17 residues long. CDR1 and CDR2 (germline): ENHRY, SYGVKD. Written as DNA, the CDR3 is TGTGCCATCAGTGAGTCTAGAACTAGCGGGAGGCGGAATACGCAGTATTTT. As protein: CAISESRTSGRRNTQYF.

The chain recombines TRBV6-5 with TRBJ1-1, with D perhaps matching TRBD1 (6 bases). The CDR3 covers 14 residues. Deletions cut 6 bases from V and 1 base from J, with 12 bases between. Per the germline V gene, CDR1 is MNHEY and CDR2 is SVGAGI. CDR3: CASRSRGTNTEAFF. As DNA, the CDR3 is TGTGCCAGCAGATCTAGGGGGACGAACACTGAAGCTTTCTTT.

The chain couples TRBV7-6 to TRBJ2-1; the match to TRBD2 covers 8 bases. Trimming at V came to 5 bases and at J to 8 bases, leaving 14 bases not matched to a gene. Germline CDR1 and CDR2: SGHVS and FNYEAQ. The CDR3 is made up of 16 amino acids. The CDR3 bases are TGTGCCAGCAGCGCTACCGGGACCCGGGGGGGGTATGAGCAGTTCTTC. Translating gives CASSATGTRGGYEQFF.